These T cell receptor beta chains were read from a single sample in a study of vaccination effects on CD4 cells after COVID-19. No antigens are known for them. Data came from immunoSEQ multiplex PCR; TCRdb stores just in-frame clones and leaves some out. The sample includes under 40,000 clones, about 70% seen only once; the top ten take around 12%. This specimen consisted of CD4+ T cells from PBMCs cultured with HCoV-229E spike peptides, obtained after COVID-19 vaccination. The receptors here all came from a human donor who received a COVID-19 vaccine. The CDR3 runs from the conserved cysteine through the conserved F or W. D genes are given only for firm matches. The size of a clone is reported for some rows only, either as once, few or many, or as a class for expanded clones.

J gene: TRBJ2-7
clone size: NA
D gene: NA
V gene: TRBV18
CDR3 DNA: TGTGCCAGCTCACCCGGCGGGCTAGCGCGCTCCTACGAGCAGTACTTC
CDR3 protein: CASSPGGLARSYEQYF

J gene: TRBJ2-2
clone size: once
D gene: NA
V gene: TRBV6-5
CDR3 DNA: TGTGCCAGCAGTTATCAAGCGAACACCGGGGAGCTGTTTTTT
CDR3 protein: CASSYQANTGELFF

J gene: TRBJ1-1
clone size: NA
D gene: TRBD1
V gene: TRBV5-1
CDR3 DNA: TGCGCCAGCTCGACAGGGAGGAACACTGAAGCTTTCTTT
CDR3 protein: CASSTGRNTEAFF

J gene: TRBJ2-7
clone size: NA
D gene: NA
V gene: TRBV6-1
CDR3 DNA: TGTGCCAGCAGTGAATCGTTACACTACGAGCAGTACTTC
CDR3 protein: CASSESLHYEQYF

J gene: TRBJ2-2
clone size: NA
D gene: TRBD2
V gene: TRBV6-2/TRBV6-3
CDR3 DNA: TGTGCCAGCAGTGCCCTGGGACTAGCGGGGGACCCCACCGGGGAGCTGTTTTTT
CDR3 protein: CASSALGLAGDPTGELFF

J gene: TRBJ1-1
clone size: NA
D gene: NA
V gene: TRBV3-1/TRBV3-2
CDR3 DNA: TGTGCCAGCAGCCGGGACGAAAGCACTGAAGCTTTCTTT
CDR3 protein: CASSRDESTEAFF

J gene: TRBJ1-1
clone size: NA
D gene: NA
V gene: TRBV7-2
CDR3 DNA: TGTGCCAGCAGCGCGGGACCGAACACTGAAGCTTTCTTT
CDR3 protein: CASSAGPNTEAFF

J gene: TRBJ2-5
clone size: NA
D gene: NA
V gene: TRBV5-6
CDR3 DNA: TGTGCCAGCAGCTTGGGTGGGGGTTCAGAGACCCAGTACTTC
CDR3 protein: CASSLGGGSETQYF

J gene: TRBJ2-1
clone size: NA
D gene: TRBD1
V gene: TRBV7-8
CDR3 DNA: TGTGCCAGCAGCTTAGGGGACAGGATTGCCTACAATGAGCAGTTCTTC
CDR3 protein: CASSLGDRIAYNEQFF

J gene: TRBJ2-1
clone size: NA
D gene: NA
V gene: TRBV4-1
CDR3 DNA: TGCGCCAGCAGCCAACCGTCTGGGGGGAGAGACTACAATGAGCAGTTCTTC
CDR3 protein: CASSQPSGGRDYNEQFF

J gene: TRBJ2-6
clone size: NA
D gene: NA
V gene: TRBV5-1
CDR3 DNA: TGCGCCAGCAGCCAGCAGGGGTCAGGGGCCAACGTCCTGACTTTC
CDR3 protein: CASSQQGSGANVLTF

J gene: TRBJ2-1
clone size: NA
D gene: NA
V gene: TRBV7-8
CDR3 DNA: TGTGCCAGCAGCTTAGCTCCTCTGTTGGGGCCGTTCATCTACAATGAGCAGTTCTTC
CDR3 protein: CASSLAPLLGPFIYNEQFF

J gene: TRBJ1-1
clone size: NA
D gene: TRBD1
V gene: TRBV4-1
CDR3 DNA: TGCGCCAGCAGCCAGGGACAGCTAAGTCTCGCTGAAGCTTTCTTT
CDR3 protein: CASSQGQLSLAEAFF

J gene: TRBJ1-1
clone size: NA
D gene: NA
V gene: TRBV6-5
CDR3 DNA: TGTGCCAGCAGTTACTCGGGGGAAGCGGGTGCTTTCTTT
CDR3 protein: CASSYSGEAGAFF

J gene: TRBJ2-2
clone size: NA
D gene: NA
V gene: TRBV6-5
CDR3 DNA: TGTGCCAGCAGTTACTTTTCACAGAACACCGGGGAGCTGTTTTTT
CDR3 protein: CASSYFSQNTGELFF

J gene: TRBJ2-2
clone size: NA
D gene: TRBD2
V gene: TRBV6-5
CDR3 DNA: TGTGCCAGCAGTTATTTGTCGGGAGGGGTGGGCGGGGAGCTGTTTTTT
CDR3 protein: CASSYLSGGVGGELFF

J gene: TRBJ2-1
clone size: few
D gene: TRBD2
V gene: TRBV29-1
CDR3 DNA: TGCAGCGTTGCGCGGGAGGAGTGGGATGAGCAGTTCTTC
CDR3 protein: CSVAREEWDEQFF

J gene: TRBJ2-2
clone size: NA
D gene: TRBD1
V gene: TRBV6-5
CDR3 DNA: TGTGCCAGCAGGACCGGGACAGGGATCACCGGGGAGCTGTTTTTT
CDR3 protein: CASRTGTGITGELFF

J gene: TRBJ2-3
clone size: NA
D gene: TRBD1
V gene: TRBV19
CDR3 DNA: TGTGCCAGTAGTATCCCTGGACAGGGTGCAGATACGCAGTATTTT
CDR3 protein: CASSIPGQGADTQYF

J gene: TRBJ2-3
clone size: NA
D gene: NA
V gene: TRBV19
CDR3 DNA: TGTGCCAGTAGCTTCCAAGGGCAGGCGGGCACAGATACGCAGTATTTT
CDR3 protein: CASSFQGQAGTDTQYF

J gene: TRBJ2-7
clone size: NA
D gene: NA
V gene: TRBV4-2
CDR3 DNA: TGTGCCAGCAGCCAAGAACGCCGGGACGGATACGAGCAGTACTTC
CDR3 protein: CASSQERRDGYEQYF

J gene: TRBJ1-1
clone size: NA
D gene: NA
V gene: TRBV30
CDR3 DNA: TGTGCCTGGAGTACCGTGATGAACACTGAAGCTTTCTTT
CDR3 protein: CAWSTVMNTEAFF

J gene: TRBJ1-5
clone size: few
D gene: TRBD1
V gene: TRBV19
CDR3 DNA: TGTGCCAGTAGGTTAGGGGGTTACAGGGGTCGGTGGAGCAATCAGCCCCAGCATTTT
CDR3 protein: CASRLGGYRGRWSNQPQHF

J gene: TRBJ2-1
clone size: few
D gene: TRBD1
V gene: TRBV30
CDR3 DNA: TGTGCCTGGAGAGCGGCCGGGACAGCCGGCTACAATGAGCAGTTCTTC
CDR3 protein: CAWRAAGTAGYNEQFF

J gene: TRBJ2-3
clone size: NA
D gene: NA
V gene: TRBV24-1
CDR3 DNA: TGTGCCACCAGTGATCCCAGAGACAGGTCGGGCACAGATACGCAGTATTTT
CDR3 protein: CATSDPRDRSGTDTQYF

J gene: TRBJ2-6
clone size: few
D gene: TRBD1
V gene: TRBV6-2/TRBV6-3
CDR3 DNA: TGTGCCAGCAGTCGGACAGGGGGCTTTGGGGCCAACGTCCTGACTTTC
CDR3 protein: CASSRTGGFGANVLTF

J gene: TRBJ1-1
clone size: NA
D gene: NA
V gene: TRBV7-8
CDR3 DNA: TGTGCCAGCAGCTTAGCGCCAATCACGACCGTGAACACTGAAGCTTTCTTT
CDR3 protein: CASSLAPITTVNTEAFF

J gene: TRBJ1-2
clone size: few
D gene: TRBD1
V gene: TRBV18
CDR3 DNA: TGTGCCAGCTCACTAATGGACGGGACAGGCGAGAACTATGGCTACACCTTC
CDR3 protein: CASSLMDGTGENYGYTF

J gene: TRBJ1-1
clone size: few
D gene: NA
V gene: TRBV4-1
CDR3 DNA: TGCGCCAGCAGCCAAGCCTCGGTACAAATGGGCACTGAAGCTTTCTTT
CDR3 protein: CASSQASVQMGTEAFF

J gene: TRBJ2-7
clone size: NA
D gene: NA
V gene: TRBV29-1
CDR3 DNA: TGCAGCGTAGTACCCAATACCCTCTTTGGCGAGCAGTACTTC
CDR3 protein: CSVVPNTLFGEQYF